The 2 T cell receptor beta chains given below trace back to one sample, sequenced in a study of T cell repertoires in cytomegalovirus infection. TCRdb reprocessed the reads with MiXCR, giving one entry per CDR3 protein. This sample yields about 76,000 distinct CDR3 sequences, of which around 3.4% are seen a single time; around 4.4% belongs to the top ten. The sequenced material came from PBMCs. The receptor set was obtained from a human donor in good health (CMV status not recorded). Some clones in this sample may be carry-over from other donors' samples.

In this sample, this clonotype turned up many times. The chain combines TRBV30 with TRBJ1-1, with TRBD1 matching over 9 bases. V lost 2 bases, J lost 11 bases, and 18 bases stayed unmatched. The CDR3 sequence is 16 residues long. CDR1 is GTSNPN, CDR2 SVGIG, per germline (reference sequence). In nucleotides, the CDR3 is TGTGCCTGGAGTCCGGGACAGGGAGCAGCCTTGCATTGGGCTTTCTTT. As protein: CAWSPGQGAALHWAFF.

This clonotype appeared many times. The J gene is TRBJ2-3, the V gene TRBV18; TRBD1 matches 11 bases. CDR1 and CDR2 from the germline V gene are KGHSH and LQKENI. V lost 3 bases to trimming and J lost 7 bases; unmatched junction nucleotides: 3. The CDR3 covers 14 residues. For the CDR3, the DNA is TGTGCCAGCTCACCTGGGACAGGGGGAAATACGCAGTATTTT. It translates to CASSPGTGGNTQYF.